The rows below give T cell receptor beta chains drawn from one sample of a study of cytomegalovirus exposure and HLA in healthy donors. Method: immunoSEQ multiplex PCR; TCRdb's copy keeps in-frame clones and lacks some. The profile shows 150,000 to 170,000 clones, about 74% of them singletons. The specimen sequenced was PBMCs. These receptors were taken from a middle-aged woman in good health and CMV-seronegative. The CDR3 runs from the conserved cysteine through the conserved F or W. The D gene is left open where the match is weak. Size values are once, few and many counts, or a class for expanded clones, and some rows have none.

v_gene: TRBV4-2; abundance: few; d_gene: TRBD1; j_gene: TRBJ2-6; CDR3nt: TGTGCCAGCAGCGAAGATACAGGGGGCAGTGGGGCCAACGTCCTGACTTTC; CDR3aa: CASSEDTGGSGANVLTF
v_gene: TRBV2; abundance: NA; d_gene: TRBD1; j_gene: TRBJ1-2; CDR3nt: TGTGCCAGCAGTGAAGCATCGGGACAGGGTAGTGGCTACACCTTC; CDR3aa: CASSEASGQGSGYTF
v_gene: TRBV30; abundance: NA; d_gene: TRBD2; j_gene: TRBJ2-3; CDR3nt: TGTGCCTGGAGTGGCGGGAGTGGGACAGATACGCAGTATTTT; CDR3aa: CAWSGGSGTDTQYF
v_gene: TRBV6-6; abundance: NA; d_gene: TRBD1; j_gene: TRBJ1-1; CDR3nt: TGTGCCAGCAGTTACGCCTGGACAGGGGGTACTGAAGCTTTCTTT; CDR3aa: CASSYAWTGGTEAFF
v_gene: TRBV30; abundance: NA; d_gene: NA; j_gene: TRBJ1-1; CDR3nt: TGTGCCTGGAGTTTTAGCGGGACTGAAGCTTTCTTT; CDR3aa: CAWSFSGTEAFF
v_gene: TRBV6-4; abundance: NA; d_gene: NA; j_gene: TRBJ1-1; CDR3nt: TGTGCCAGCAGTGACTCTCACGTCTACCAGAACACTGAAGCTTTCTTT; CDR3aa: CASSDSHVYQNTEAFF
v_gene: TRBV6-5; abundance: once; d_gene: TRBD2; j_gene: TRBJ2-7; CDR3nt: TGTGCCAGCAGTTACACTAGCGGTGCAACCTACGAGCAGTACTTC; CDR3aa: CASSYTSGATYEQYF
v_gene: TRBV5-1; abundance: NA; d_gene: NA; j_gene: TRBJ2-1; CDR3nt: TGCGCCAGCAGCTTGGAGGGCAGGGCGAATGAGCAGTTCTTC; CDR3aa: CASSLEGRANEQFF
v_gene: TRBV18; abundance: NA; d_gene: NA; j_gene: TRBJ2-3; CDR3nt: TGTGCCAGCTCCCCGGGGGAGGAACTAGGCACAGATACGCAGTATTTT; CDR3aa: CASSPGEELGTDTQYF
v_gene: TRBV5-5; abundance: NA; d_gene: NA; j_gene: TRBJ1-1; CDR3nt: TGTGCCAGCAGCTCCCGAGGAGTGAACACTGAAGCTTTCTTT; CDR3aa: CASSSRGVNTEAFF